Shown below are 19 T cell receptor beta chains from a single sample sequenced in a study of CD8 T cells in Susac syndrome. Random hexamers primed reverse transcription of 0.5 to 1 ug RNA. TCRdb re-called the immunoSEQ multiplex PCR reads with MiXCR, one entry per CDR3 protein. The sample includes approximately 190,000 distinct CDR3 sequences, 75% to 95% seen only once; the top ten take 0.087%. Input material: CD4+ T cells from PBMCs. The source of these receptors is a human donor with Susac syndrome.

This chain links TRBV25-1 with TRBJ2-1; the match to TRBD1 covers 9 bases. Germline V gene data show CDR1 as MGHDK and CDR2 as SYGVNS. The CDR3 spans 15 residues. V lost 4 bases, J lost 4 bases, and 5 bases stayed unmatched. The CDR3 protein is CASSGGTGKYNEQFF. CDR3 nucleotides: TGTGCCAGCAGTGGAGGGACAGGGAAATACAATGAGCAGTTCTTC.

The chain employs TRBV5-6 and TRBJ2-7; TRBD1 aligns across 10 bases. Trimming at V came to 6 bases and at J to 5 bases, leaving 5 bases not matched to a gene. There are 13 residues in the CDR3. The germline CDR1 and CDR2 sequences are SGHDT and YYEEEE. In DNA form, the CDR3 reads TGTGCCAGCATGAAGACAGGGGGCAACGAGCAGTACTTC. Translating gives CASMKTGGNEQYF.

The chain combines TRBV6-1 with TRBJ1-2; D is unresolved. The V end was cut by 2 bases, the J end by 8 bases, with 15 bases between. CDR1 is MNHNS, CDR2 SASEGT, per germline. The CDR3 is made up of 14 amino acids. The chain's CDR3 is CASSEYRGSWGYTF. In DNA, the CDR3 is TGTGCCAGCAGTGAATATCGTGGGAGTTGGGGCTACACCTTC.

This clonotype came up a few times. The chain carries TRBV5-1 and TRBJ2-7, with a tentative D call TRBD1 (5 bases). Trimming pared 4 bases from V and 3 bases from J, leaving 14 bases between. The CDR3 is made up of 14 amino acids. Germline V gene lookup returns CDR1 SGHRS and CDR2 YFSETQ. In nucleotides, the CDR3 is TGCGCCAGCAGCACACAACCGACAGACTACGAGCAGTACTTC. The encoded protein is CASSTQPTDYEQYF.

The chain couples TRBV24-1 to TRBJ2-1; a possible D gene is TRBD1 (7 bases). Trimming stripped 5 bases from V and 5 bases from J, with 12 bases between. Germline V lookup: CDR1 KGHDR, CDR2 SFDVKD. The CDR3 runs 14 residues. In nucleotides, the CDR3 is TGTGCCACCAGTGGCTCAGGGGGGAACAATGAGCAGTTCTTC. Encoded protein: CATSGSGGNNEQFF.

The gene calls are TRBV18 and TRBJ1-5, with D maybe TRBD1 (6 bases). The V end was cut by 3 bases, the J end by 1 base, with 10 bases between. The CDR3 length is 15 residues. CDR1 and CDR2 from the germline V gene are KGHSH and LQKENI. The CDR3 region is CASSPGHLSNQPQHF. In nucleotides, the CDR3 is TGTGCCAGCTCACCGGGACACCTGAGCAATCAGCCCCAGCATTTT.

CDR3 DNA sequence: TGTGCCAGCAGTTATACCGGGACTAGCGCCTTAAGAAATGAGCAGTTCTTC. Its protein product is CASSYTGTSALRNEQFF. The genes are TRBV12-3 or TRBV12-4 and TRBJ2-1; 10 bases match TRBD2. Trimming removed 4 bases from V and 7 bases from J; junction bases left unmatched: 13. The CDR3 is 17 amino acids.

The CDR3 reads CASSSGPQQFF. Here the CDR3 DNA reads TGTGCCAGCAGCTCAGGTCCCCAGCAGTTCTTC. This chain uses TRBV6-2 or TRBV6-3 with TRBJ2-1; D gene ambiguous. The germline V gene has CDR1 MNHEY and CDR2 SVGEGT. Trimming took 6 bases from V and 11 from J, leaving 11 bases between them. The CDR3 has 11 residues.

The CDR3 DNA reads as TGTGCCATCACCGGGAGCTCCTACAATGAGCAGTTCTTC. Protein sequence: CAITGSSYNEQFF. The chain has TRBV10-3 and TRBJ2-1, with D maybe TRBD2 (6 bases). The CDR3 contains 13 residues. CDR1 is ENHRY, CDR2 SYGVKD, per germline. Deletions cut 7 bases from V and 0 bases from J, with 7 bases between.

The chain is built from TRBV15 and TRBJ2-2; the D is unclear. CDR1 and CDR2 (germline): LNHNV, YYDKDF (reference sequence). The ends were cut back, 1 base at V and 0 bases at J, with 18 bases in the middle. The CDR3 contains 19 residues. The CDR3 DNA reads TGTGCCACCAGCAGAGTATGGATCCCGCCGACTCCGAACACCGGGGAGCTGTTTTTT. Translating it yields CATSRVWIPPTPNTGELFF.

The chain employs TRBV7-9 and TRBJ1-5; 9 nucleotides match TRBD1. The CDR3 has 18 residues. Germline assignment: CDR1 SEHNR and CDR2 FQNEAQ (reference sequence). V lost 5 bases, J lost 7 bases, and 18 bases stayed unmatched. The CDR3 protein is CASSPSKIGQGLVQPQHF. CDR3 bases: TGTGCCAGCAGCCCGAGTAAAATTGGACAGGGGCTCGTCCAGCCCCAGCATTTT.

The V and J genes are TRBV29-1 and TRBJ2-2; tentative D call: TRBD1 (6 bases). The CDR3 consists of 15 residues. V was cut by 2 bases and J by 0 bases, with 10 bases left in between. The germline gives CDR1 SQVTM, CDR2 ANQGSEA. This CDR3 is CSVEIGQSNTGELFF. In nucleotides, the CDR3 is TGCAGCGTTGAAATCGGACAGTCGAACACCGGGGAGCTGTTTTTT.

The chain employs TRBV20-1 and TRBJ1-5, with 9 bases aligning to TRBD1. The CDR3 covers 19 residues. The V segment lost 6 bases and the J segment 0 bases; nucleotides outside the gene matches: 18. Germline assignment: CDR1 DFQATT and CDR2 SNEGSKA (reference sequence). CDR3 sequence (DNA): TGCAGTGCCAAACTAATCAGGGACAGGGTCTTAGTTAGCAATCAGCCCCAGCATTTT. It is translated as CSAKLIRDRVLVSNQPQHF.

The CDR3 DNA reads as TGTGCCAGCAGCCAAGTTATTAACACTGAAGCTTTCTTT. Translation: CASSQVINTEAFF. V usage is TRBV3-1 and J usage is TRBJ1-1; the D is unclear. Trimming stripped 1 base from V and 2 bases from J, with 5 bases between. This CDR3 spans 13 amino acids. Per the germline V gene, CDR1 is LGHDT and CDR2 is YNNKEL (reference sequence). Drawing the rest from reference TRBV3-1 and TRBJ1-1, the complete variable domain is DTAVSQTPKYLVTQMGNDKSIKCEQNLGHDTMYWYKQDSKKFLKIMFSYNNKELIINETVPNRFSPKSPDKAHLNLHINSLELGDSAVYFCASSQVINTEAFFGQGTRLTVV.

The genes are TRBV20-1 and TRBJ2-5, with 8 bases identical to TRBD1. J was trimmed by 3 bases and V by 0 bases; bases with no gene match: 3. There are 14 residues in the CDR3. Germline lookup yields CDR1 DFQATT and CDR2 SNEGSKA (reference sequence). The CDR3: CSAREGQEKETQYF. The DNA of the CDR3 is TGCAGTGCTAGAGAGGGACAGGAAAAAGAGACCCAGTACTTC.

The chain recombines TRBV6-2 or TRBV6-3 with TRBJ2-4; tentatively, D is TRBD1 or TRBD2 (5 bases each). V lost 5 bases and J 0 bases, leaving 17 bases between the germline ends. The CDR3 is 17 residues long. The germline gives CDR1 MNHEY, CDR2 SVGEGT. CDR3 bases: TGTGCCAGCAGTCGGGACCGCGGAGTGGTAGCCAAAAACATTCAGTACTTC. Translated, it gives CASSRDRGVVAKNIQYF.

The gene calls are TRBV9 and TRBJ2-3; 10 bases fit TRBD2. CDR3 length equals 17 residues. V was clipped by 4 bases and J by 4 bases; unmatched bases: 12. CDR1 and CDR2 (germline): SGDLS, YYNGEE. This CDR3 reads CASSSRASGSISDTQYF. In DNA form, the CDR3 reads TGTGCCAGCAGCTCGAGGGCTAGCGGGAGTATCTCAGATACGCAGTATTTT.

This chain connects TRBV2 to TRBJ2-1; 9 nucleotides align to TRBD1. Trimming cost V 5 bases and J 3 bases; bases outside gene matches: 5. The germline V gene encodes CDR1 SNHLY and CDR2 FYNNEI. The CDR3 has 15 residues. CDR3 coding DNA: TGTGCCAGCAGTTACAGGGGGCGTAGCTACAATGAGCAGTTCTTC. Translating gives CASSYRGRSYNEQFF.

This chain connects TRBV14 to TRBJ2-5; D not resolved. Germline CDR1 reads SGHDN; CDR2 reads FVKESK. Trimming took off 0 bases at V and 1 base at J, with 9 bases between the two ends. This CDR3 has 15 residues. The CDR3 DNA sequence: TGTGCCAGCAGCCAAGATCGAGGCTCCCAAGAGACCCAGTACTTC. Encoded protein: CASSQDRGSQETQYF.